This T cell receptor beta chain was captured in a study of blood T cell repertoires in COVID-19. The table came from immunoSEQ multiplex PCR; TCRdb's copy has only in-frame clones and leaves some out. Of fewer than 350,000 clones in the sample, around 84% were seen once. The germline gives CDR1 MNHNS, CDR2 SASEGT. The ends lost 2 bases at V and 5 bases at J; junction bases unmatched: 7. The CDR3 is 16 amino acids. The material sequenced was PBMCs or T cells enriched from blood (not recorded which). The chain employs TRBV6-1 and TRBJ1-5; 9 bases are a match to TRBD1. This clonotype was obtained from a woman between 25 and 40 years old who had been exposed to COVID-19. The CDR3 protein is CASSEPGQGPDQPQHF. CDR3 DNA: TGTGCCAGCAGTGAACCGGGACAGGGTCCCGATCAGCCCCAGCATTTT.